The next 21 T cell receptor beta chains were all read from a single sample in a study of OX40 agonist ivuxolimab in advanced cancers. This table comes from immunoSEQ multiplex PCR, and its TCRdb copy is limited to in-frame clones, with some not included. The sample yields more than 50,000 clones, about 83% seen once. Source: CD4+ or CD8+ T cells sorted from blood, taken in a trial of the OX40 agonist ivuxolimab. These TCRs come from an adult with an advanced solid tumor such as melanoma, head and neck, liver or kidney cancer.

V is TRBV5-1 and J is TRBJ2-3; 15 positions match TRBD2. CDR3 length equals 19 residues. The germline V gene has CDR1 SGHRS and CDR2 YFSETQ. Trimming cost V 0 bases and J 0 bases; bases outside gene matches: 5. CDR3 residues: CASSLEGTSGGRSTDTQYF. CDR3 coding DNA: TGCGCCAGCAGCTTGGAGGGGACTAGCGGGGGGCGCAGCACAGATACGCAGTATTTT. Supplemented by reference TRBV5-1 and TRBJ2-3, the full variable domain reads KAGVTQTPRYLIKTRGQQVTLSCSPISGHRSVSWYQQTPGQGLQFLFEYFSETQRNKGNFPGRFSGRQFSNSRSEMNVSTLELGDSALYLCASSLEGTSGGRSTDTQYFGPGTRLTVL.

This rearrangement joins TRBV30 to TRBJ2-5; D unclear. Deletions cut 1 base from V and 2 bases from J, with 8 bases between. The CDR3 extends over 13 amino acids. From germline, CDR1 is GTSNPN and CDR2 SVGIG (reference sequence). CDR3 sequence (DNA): TGTGCCTGGAGTGGCCGGTTTCAAGAGACCCAGTACTTC. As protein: CAWSGRFQETQYF. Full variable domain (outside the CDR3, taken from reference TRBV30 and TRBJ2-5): SQTIHQWPATLVQPVGSPLSLECTVEGTSNPNLYWYRQAAGRGLQLLFYSVGIGQISSEVPQNLSASRPQDRQFILSSKKLLLSDSGFYLCAWSGRFQETQYFGPGTRLLVL.

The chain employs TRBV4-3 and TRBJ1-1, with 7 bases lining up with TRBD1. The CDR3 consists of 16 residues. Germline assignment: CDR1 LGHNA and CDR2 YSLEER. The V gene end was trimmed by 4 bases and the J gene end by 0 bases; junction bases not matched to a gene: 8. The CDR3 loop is CASSLLSGQMNTEAFF. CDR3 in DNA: TGCGCCAGCAGCCTACTTTCGGGACAGATGAACACTGAAGCTTTCTTT.

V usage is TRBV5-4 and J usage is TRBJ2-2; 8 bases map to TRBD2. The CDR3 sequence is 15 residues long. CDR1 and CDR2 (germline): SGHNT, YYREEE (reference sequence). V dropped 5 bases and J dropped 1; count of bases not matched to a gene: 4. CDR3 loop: CASRMGLENTGELFF. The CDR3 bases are TGTGCCAGCAGGATGGGACTAGAGAACACCGGGGAGCTGTTTTTT.

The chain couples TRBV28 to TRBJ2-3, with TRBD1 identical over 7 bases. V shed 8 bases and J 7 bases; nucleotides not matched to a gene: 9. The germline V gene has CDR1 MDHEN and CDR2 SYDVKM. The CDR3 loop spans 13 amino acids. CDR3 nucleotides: TGTGCCAGCGGTAGGGGACAGAGTAATACGCAGTATTTT. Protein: CASGRGQSNTQYF.

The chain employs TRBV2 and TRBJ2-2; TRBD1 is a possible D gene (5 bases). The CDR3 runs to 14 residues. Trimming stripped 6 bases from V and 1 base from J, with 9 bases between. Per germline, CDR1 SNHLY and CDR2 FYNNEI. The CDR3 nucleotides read TGTGCCAGCAGGGAAACAGGGAACACCGGGGAGCTGTTTTTT. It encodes CASRETGNTGELFF.

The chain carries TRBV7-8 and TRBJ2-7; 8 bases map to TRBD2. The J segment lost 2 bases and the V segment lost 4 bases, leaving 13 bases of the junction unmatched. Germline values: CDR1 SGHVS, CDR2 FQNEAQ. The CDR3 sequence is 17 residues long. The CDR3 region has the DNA TGTGCCAGCAGCTCTTTCAGAGCCGGGACTAGAGCCTACGAGCAGTACTTC. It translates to CASSSFRAGTRAYEQYF.

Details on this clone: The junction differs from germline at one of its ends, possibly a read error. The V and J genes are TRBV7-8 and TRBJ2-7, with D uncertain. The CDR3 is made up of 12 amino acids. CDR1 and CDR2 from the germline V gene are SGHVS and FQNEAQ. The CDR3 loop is CASSLASRAVIF. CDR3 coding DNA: TGTGCCAGCAGCTTAGCTAGCCGGGCCGTTATCTTC.

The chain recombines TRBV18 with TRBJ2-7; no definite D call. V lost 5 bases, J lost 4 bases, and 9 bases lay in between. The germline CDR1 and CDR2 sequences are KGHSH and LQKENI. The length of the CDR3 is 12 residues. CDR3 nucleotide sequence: TGTGCCAGCTCAACGCCTGGGTACGAGCAGTACTTC. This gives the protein CASSTPGYEQYF.

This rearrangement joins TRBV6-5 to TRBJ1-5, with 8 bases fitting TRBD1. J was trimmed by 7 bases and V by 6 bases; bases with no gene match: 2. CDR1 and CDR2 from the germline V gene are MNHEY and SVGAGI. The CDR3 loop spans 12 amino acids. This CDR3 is CASRTGAQPQHF. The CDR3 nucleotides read TGTGCCAGCAGGACAGGGGCCCAGCCCCAGCATTTT.

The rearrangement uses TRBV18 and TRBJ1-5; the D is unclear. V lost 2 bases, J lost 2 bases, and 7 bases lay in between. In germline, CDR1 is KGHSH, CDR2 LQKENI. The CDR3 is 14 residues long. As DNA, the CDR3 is TGTGCCAGCTCACCAGGGTTTGGCAATCAGCCCCAGCATTTT. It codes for CASSPGFGNQPQHF.

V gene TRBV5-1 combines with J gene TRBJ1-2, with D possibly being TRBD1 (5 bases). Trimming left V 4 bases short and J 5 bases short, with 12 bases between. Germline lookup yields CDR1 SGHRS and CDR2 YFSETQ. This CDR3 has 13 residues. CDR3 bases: TGCGCCAGCAGCACTGACAGTACTTATGGCTACACCTTC. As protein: CASSTDSTYGYTF.

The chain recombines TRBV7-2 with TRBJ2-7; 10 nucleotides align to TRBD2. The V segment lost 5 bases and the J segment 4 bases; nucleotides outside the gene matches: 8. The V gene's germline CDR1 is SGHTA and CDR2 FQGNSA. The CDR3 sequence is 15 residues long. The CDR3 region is CASSPSSGGGYEQYF. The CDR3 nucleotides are TGTGCCAGCAGCCCTTCTAGCGGGGGCGGGTACGAGCAGTACTTC. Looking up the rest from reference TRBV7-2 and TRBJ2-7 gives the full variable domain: GAGVSQSPSNKVTEKGKDVELRCDPISGHTALYWYRQSLGQGLEFLIYFQGNSAPDKSGLPSDRFSAERTGGSVSTLTIQRTQQEDSAVYLCASSPSSGGGYEQYFGPGTRLTVT.

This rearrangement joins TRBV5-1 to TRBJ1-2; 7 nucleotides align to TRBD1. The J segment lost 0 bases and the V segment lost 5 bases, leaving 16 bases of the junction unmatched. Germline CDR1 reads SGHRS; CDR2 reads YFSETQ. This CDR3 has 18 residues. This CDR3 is CASSFQPGQSTANYGYTF. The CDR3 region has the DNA TGCGCCAGCAGTTTCCAACCGGGACAGTCGACCGCTAACTATGGCTACACCTTC.

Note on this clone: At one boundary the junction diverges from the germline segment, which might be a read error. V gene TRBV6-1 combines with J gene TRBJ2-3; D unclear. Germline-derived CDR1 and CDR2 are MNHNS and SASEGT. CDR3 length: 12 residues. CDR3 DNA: TGTGCCAGCAGGGAAGACGGGGATACGCAGTATTTT. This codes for CASREDGDTQYF.

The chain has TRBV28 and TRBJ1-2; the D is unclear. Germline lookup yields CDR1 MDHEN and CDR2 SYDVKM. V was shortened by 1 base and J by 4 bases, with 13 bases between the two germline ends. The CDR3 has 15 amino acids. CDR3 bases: TGTGCCAGCAGTTTATTAGGATCAAATTTCTATGGCTACACCTTC. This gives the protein CASSLLGSNFYGYTF.

In DNA, the CDR3 is TGCGCCAGCAGCTTGGTTGCAGGGGGCCCAGAGACCCAGTACTTC. The encoded protein is CASSLVAGGPETQYF. The chain carries TRBV5-1 and TRBJ2-5; TRBD1 matches 8 bases. This CDR3 is built from 15 residues. V dropped 0 bases and J dropped 4; count of bases not matched to a gene: 5. Germline loops: CDR1 SGHRS, CDR2 YFSETQ.

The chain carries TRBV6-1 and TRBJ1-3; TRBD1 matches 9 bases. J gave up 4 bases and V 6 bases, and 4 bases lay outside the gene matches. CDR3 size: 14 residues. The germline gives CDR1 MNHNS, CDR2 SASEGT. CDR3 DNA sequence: TGTGCCAGCAGAACAGGGGGCGCGGGAAACACCATATATTTT. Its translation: CASRTGGAGNTIYF.

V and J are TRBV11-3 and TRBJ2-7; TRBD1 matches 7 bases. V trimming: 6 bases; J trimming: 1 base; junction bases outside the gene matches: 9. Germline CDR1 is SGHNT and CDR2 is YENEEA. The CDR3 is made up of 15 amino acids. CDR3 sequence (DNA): TGTGCCAGCAGATTTAACAGGGGACATTCCTACGAGCAGTACTTC. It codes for CASRFNRGHSYEQYF. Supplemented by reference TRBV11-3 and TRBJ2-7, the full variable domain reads EAGVVQSPRYKIIEKKQPVAFWCNPISGHNTLYWYLQNLGQGPELLIRYENEEAVDDSQLPKDRFSAERLKGVDSTLKIQPAELGDSAVYLCASRFNRGHSYEQYFGPGTRLTVT.

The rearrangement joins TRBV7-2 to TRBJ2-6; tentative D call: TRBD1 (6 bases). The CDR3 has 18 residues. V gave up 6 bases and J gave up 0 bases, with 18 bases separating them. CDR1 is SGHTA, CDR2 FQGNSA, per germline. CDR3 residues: CASRSTTGLISGANVLTF. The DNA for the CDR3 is TGTGCCAGCAGATCAACGACAGGATTGATCTCTGGGGCCAACGTCCTGACTTTC.

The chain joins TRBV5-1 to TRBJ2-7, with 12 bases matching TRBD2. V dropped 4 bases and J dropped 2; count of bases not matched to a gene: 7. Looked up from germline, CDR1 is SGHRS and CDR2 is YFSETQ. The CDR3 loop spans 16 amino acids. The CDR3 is CASSVLLAGGPYEQYF. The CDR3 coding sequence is TGCGCCAGCAGCGTCCTACTAGCGGGGGGCCCCTACGAGCAGTACTTC.